The 8 T cell receptor beta chains below come from one sample, sequenced in a study of blood T cell repertoires in COVID-19 (dated by TCRdb to about 2020). Libraries were constructed by the immunoSEQ multiplex PCR assay. In TCRdb, the immuneACCESS table is reduced to in-frame sequences with V and J assigned. These tables do not hold every clone; where another copy was compared, an unresolved V gene accounts for under half, and the others remain unexplained. Present in this sample are about 72,000 clones, roughly 85% of which were seen just once. 6.5% to 9% of the sample belongs to the ten largest clones. The specimen was peripheral blood. These receptors were taken from a man aged 30 to 45 with acute or convalescent COVID-19.

This chain links TRBV6-5 with TRBJ2-1, with TRBD1 as a possible D gene (5 bases). Germline lookup yields CDR1 MNHEY and CDR2 SVGAGI. The CDR3 is made up of 10 amino acids. V lost 11 bases, J lost 12 bases, and 14 bases lay in between. CDR3: CAPRVVRQFF. CDR3 bases: TGTGCCCCCAGGGTGGTAAGGCAGTTCTTC.

The chain employs TRBV28 and TRBJ2-7; 7 nucleotides align to TRBD1. The ends lost 10 bases at V and 1 base at J; junction bases unmatched: 4. This CDR3 spans 12 amino acids. Germline CDR1 reads MDHEN; CDR2 reads SYDVKM. The CDR3 sequence is CATHRGSYEQYF. The CDR3 bases are TGTGCCACCCACAGGGGTTCCTACGAGCAGTACTTC.

This clone has a single count. V usage is TRBV6-1 and J usage is TRBJ2-3, with unresolved D. This CDR3 has 17 residues. CDR1 and CDR2 from the germline V gene are MNHNS and SASEGT. Trimming stripped 1 base from V and 4 bases from J, with 18 bases between. The CDR3 bases are TGTGCCAGCAGTGAAGGGGTGGTAGCTTTTCTCCCAGATACGCAGTATTTT. It is translated as CASSEGVVAFLPDTQYF.

The chain employs TRBV4-1 and TRBJ1-5; maybe TRBD1 (6 bases). Deletions cut 1 base from V and 2 bases from J, with 15 bases between. CDR3 length: 17 amino acids. Germline-derived CDR1 and CDR2 are MGHRA and YSYEKL. The chain's CDR3 is CASSQGGGGAGNQPQHF. The CDR3 nucleotides read TGCGCCAGCAGCCAAGGTGGCGGGGGGGCTGGCAATCAGCCCCAGCATTTT.

In its sample, this clone was seen once. The V call is TRBV6-4, the J call TRBJ2-1; 7 nucleotides line up with TRBD1. V shed 10 bases and J 6 bases; nucleotides not matched to a gene: 12. There are 14 residues in the CDR3. Germline V gives CDR1 MRHNA, CDR2 SNTAGT. The CDR3 DNA follows: TGTGCCACTTCCTCCGGGACAGAGGGCAATGAGCAGTTCTTC. Its protein is CATSSGTEGNEQFF.

The chain employs TRBV6-6 and TRBJ1-5, with 10 bases fitting TRBD1. CDR1 and CDR2 from the germline V gene are MNHNY and SVGAGI (reference sequence). The CDR3 extends over 16 amino acids. Unmatched junction bases numbered 4, after V lost 0 bases and J lost 5 bases. The CDR3 bases are TGTGCCAGCAGTTACTCGACAGGGGGCGCGGATCAGCCCCAGCATTTT. The encoded protein is CASSYSTGGADQPQHF.

J is TRBJ2-7 and V is TRBV11-2; TRBD1 aligns across 7 bases. CDR1 is SGHAT, CDR2 FQNNGV, per germline. The junction had 12 bases not matched to a gene; V was cut back by 6 bases and J by 7 bases. This CDR3 has 14 amino acids. CDR3: CASSSPRTGGEQYF. The DNA of the CDR3 is TGTGCCAGCAGTTCGCCAAGGACAGGTGGTGAGCAGTACTTC.

The chain joins TRBV6-5 to TRBJ2-7; D remains unclear. Germline V gene lookup returns CDR1 MNHEY and CDR2 SVGAGI. Trimming stripped 5 bases from V and 0 bases from J, with 5 bases between. CDR3 length: 12 amino acids. CDR3 sequence (DNA): TGTGCCAGCAGTAAGAGCTCCTACGAGCAGTACTTC. Translating it yields CASSKSSYEQYF.